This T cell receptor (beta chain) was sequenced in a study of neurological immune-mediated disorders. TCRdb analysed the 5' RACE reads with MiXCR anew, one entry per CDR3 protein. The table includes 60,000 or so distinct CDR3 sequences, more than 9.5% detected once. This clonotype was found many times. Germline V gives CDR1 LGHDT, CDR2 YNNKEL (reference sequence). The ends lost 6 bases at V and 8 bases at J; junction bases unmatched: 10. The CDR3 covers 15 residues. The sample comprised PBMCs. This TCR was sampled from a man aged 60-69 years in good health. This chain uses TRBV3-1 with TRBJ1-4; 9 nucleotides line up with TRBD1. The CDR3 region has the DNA TGTGCCAGCAGTTCGTTGGACAGGGGAGGAGAAAAACTGTTTTTT. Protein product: CASSSLDRGGEKLFF.